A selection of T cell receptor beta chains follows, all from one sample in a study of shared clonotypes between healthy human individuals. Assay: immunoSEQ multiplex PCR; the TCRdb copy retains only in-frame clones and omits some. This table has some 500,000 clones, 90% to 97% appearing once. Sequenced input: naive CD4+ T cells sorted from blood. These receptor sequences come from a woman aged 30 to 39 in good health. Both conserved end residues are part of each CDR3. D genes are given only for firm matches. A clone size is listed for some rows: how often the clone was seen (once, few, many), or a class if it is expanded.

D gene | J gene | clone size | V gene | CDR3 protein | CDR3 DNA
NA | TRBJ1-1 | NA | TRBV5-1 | CASNPGVVGRAEAFF | TGCGCCAGCAATCCCGGGGTTGTCGGCAGGGCTGAAGCTTTCTTT
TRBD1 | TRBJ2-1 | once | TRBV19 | CASRQGIRDEQFF | TGTGCCAGTAGACAGGGGATTCGGGATGAGCAGTTCTTC
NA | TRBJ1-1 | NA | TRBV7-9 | CASSLTTEAFF | TGTGCCAGCAGCCTAACGACTGAAGCTTTCTTT
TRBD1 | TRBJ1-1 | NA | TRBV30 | CAWSRGQLNTEAFF | TGTGCCTGGAGTAGGGGACAGTTGAACACTGAAGCTTTCTTT
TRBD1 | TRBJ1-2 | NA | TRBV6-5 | CASSRQGVGGYTF | TGTGCCAGCAGCCGACAGGGAGTAGGCGGCTACACCTTC
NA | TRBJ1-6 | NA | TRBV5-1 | CASRLDNSPLHF | TGCGCCAGCAGGCTGGATAATTCACCCCTCCACTTT
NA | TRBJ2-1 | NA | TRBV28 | CASGAPREQFF | TGTGCCAGTGGGGCTCCTCGAGAGCAGTTCTTC
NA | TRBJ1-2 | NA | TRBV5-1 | CASSLGTEPLANYGYTF | TGCGCCAGCAGTTTGGGGACGGAGCCGTTAGCTAACTATGGCTACACCTTC
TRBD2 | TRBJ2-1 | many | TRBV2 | CASSVTGVAGGGEQFF | TGTGCCAGCAGTGTAACCGGGGTAGCGGGAGGGGGTGAGCAGTTCTTC
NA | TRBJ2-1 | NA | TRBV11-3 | CASSLSQGDEQFF | TGTGCCAGCAGCTTATCGCAAGGGGATGAGCAGTTCTTC
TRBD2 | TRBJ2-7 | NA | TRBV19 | CASRTAASGSHYEQYF | TGTGCCAGTAGAACCGCCGCTAGCGGGTCCCACTACGAGCAGTACTTC
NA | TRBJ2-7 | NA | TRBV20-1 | CSARGWEEQYF | TGCAGTGCTAGAGGATGGGAGGAGCAGTACTTC
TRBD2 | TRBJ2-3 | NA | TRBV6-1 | CASSELTSGTDTQYF | TGTGCCAGCAGTGAACTAACTAGCGGCACAGATACGCAGTATTTT
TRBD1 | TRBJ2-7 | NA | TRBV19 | CASSHRDRGSYYF | TGTGCCAGTAGTCACCGGGACAGGGGCAGTTACTACTTC
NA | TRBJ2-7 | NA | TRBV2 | CASSPGERLREQYF | TGTGCCAGCAGCCCAGGGGAGAGACTGAGGGAGCAGTACTTC
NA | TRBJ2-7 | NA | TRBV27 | CASGKRGEQYF | TGTGCCAGCGGGAAACGGGGCGAGCAGTACTTC
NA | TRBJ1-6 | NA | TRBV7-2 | CASNREGTGSPLHF | TGTGCCAGCAACAGAGAGGGCACGGGGTCACCCCTCCACTTT
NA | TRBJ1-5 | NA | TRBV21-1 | CASSKEVRICRGNQPQHF | TGTGCCAGCAGCAAAGAGGTCCGGATCTGCAGGGGGAACCAGCCCCAGCATTTT
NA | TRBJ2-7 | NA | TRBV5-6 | CASSHRWVYEQYF | TGTGCCAGCAGCCACCGGTGGGTATACGAGCAGTACTTC
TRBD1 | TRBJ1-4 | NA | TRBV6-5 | CASSGQGGRGEKLFF | TGTGCCAGCAGCGGACAGGGAGGCAGGGGTGAAAAACTGTTTTTT
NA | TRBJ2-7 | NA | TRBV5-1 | CASRAVGNEQYF | TGCGCCAGCAGAGCGGTGGGTAACGAGCAGTACTTC
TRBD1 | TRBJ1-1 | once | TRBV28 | CASSPDRAEAFF | TGTGCCAGCAGCCCGGACAGGGCTGAAGCTTTCTTT
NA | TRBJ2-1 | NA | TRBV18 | CASSPPVIGEQFF | TGTGCCAGCTCACCACCGGTGATAGGTGAGCAGTTCTTC
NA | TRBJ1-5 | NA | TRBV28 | CASSTQPQHF | TGTGCCAGCAGTACTCAGCCCCAGCATTTT
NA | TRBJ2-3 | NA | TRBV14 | CASSQDPLAAPLWGTDTQYF | TGTGCCAGCAGCCAAGACCCATTAGCGGCTCCCCTCTGGGGCACAGATACGCAGTATTTT
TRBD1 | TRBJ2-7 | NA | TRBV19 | CASSTLTGPYEQYF | TGTGCCAGTAGTACCCTGACAGGGCCCTACGAGCAGTACTTC
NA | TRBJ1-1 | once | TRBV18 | CASSPSGQGFAFF | TGTGCCAGCTCCCCGTCGGGACAAGGCTTTGCTTTCTTT
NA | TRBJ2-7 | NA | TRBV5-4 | CASSLKRESAYEQYF | TGTGCCAGCAGCTTGAAAAGGGAGTCCGCCTACGAGCAGTACTTC
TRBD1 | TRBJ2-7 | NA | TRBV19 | CASSHPGQSRSYEQYF | TGTGCCAGTAGCCACCCGGGACAGTCTCGATCCTACGAGCAGTACTTC
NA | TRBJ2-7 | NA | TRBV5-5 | CASSLEAEQYF | TGTGCCAGCAGCCTGGAGGCGGAGCAGTACTTC
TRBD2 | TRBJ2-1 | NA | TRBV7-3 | CASSPPLTSGRYNEQFF | TGTGCCAGCAGCCCTCCCCTGACTAGCGGGAGGTACAATGAGCAGTTCTTC
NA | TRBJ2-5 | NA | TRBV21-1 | CASSRGYGANQETQYF | TGTGCCAGCAGCCGAGGATACGGGGCGAACCAAGAGACCCAGTACTTC